This T cell receptor beta chain was sequenced for a study of OX40 agonist ivuxolimab in advanced cancers. Study outcomes and limitations: Among T cells, CD8+ cells averaged more expanded clones than CD4+ cells. Among the lowest peripheral clonal expansion occurred in 0.1-3.0 mg/kg partial responders.

A history of autoimmune disease or systemic immunosuppression excluded patients. As for this clone: The antigen is not known.

Measured with immunoSEQ multiplex PCR; TCRdb has only the in-frame clones, and not every one. The table has roughly 50,000 clones, approximately 87% seen once. Germline assignment: CDR1 MNHEY and CDR2 SMNVEV (reference sequence). This CDR3 has 15 amino acids. After removal of 3 bases from V and 3 bases from J, the junction contained 6 bases not matched to a gene. The source material was CD4+ or CD8+ T cells sorted from blood, sampled in a trial of the OX40 agonist ivuxolimab. This chain links TRBV27 with TRBJ2-7; 9 nucleotides line up with TRBD1. The sequence was obtained from an adult with an advanced solid tumor such as melanoma, head and neck, liver or kidney cancer. The CDR3 loop reads CASSLGTGLFYEQYF. For the CDR3, the DNA is TGTGCCAGCAGTTTGGGGACAGGGCTGTTCTACGAGCAGTACTTC.